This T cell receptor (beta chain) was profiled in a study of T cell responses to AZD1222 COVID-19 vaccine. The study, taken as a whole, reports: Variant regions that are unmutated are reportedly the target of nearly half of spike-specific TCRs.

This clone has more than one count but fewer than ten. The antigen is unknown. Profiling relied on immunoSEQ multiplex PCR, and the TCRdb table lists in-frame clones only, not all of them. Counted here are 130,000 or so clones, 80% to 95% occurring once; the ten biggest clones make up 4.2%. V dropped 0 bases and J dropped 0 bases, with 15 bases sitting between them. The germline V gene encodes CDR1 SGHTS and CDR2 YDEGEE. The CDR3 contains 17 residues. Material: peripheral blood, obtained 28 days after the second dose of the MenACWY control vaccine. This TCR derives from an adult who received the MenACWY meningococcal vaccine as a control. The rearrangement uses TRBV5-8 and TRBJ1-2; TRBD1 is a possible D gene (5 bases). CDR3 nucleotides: TGTGCCAGCAGCTTGGTCCTTTCTCCGGGACCTAACTATGGCTACACCTTC. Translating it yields CASSLVLSPGPNYGYTF.